The rows below give T cell receptor beta chains drawn from one sample of a study of CD8+CD57+ T cells in acquired aplastic anemia. TCRdb processed the reads anew with MiXCR; each CDR3 protein has one entry. The data hold about 270,000 distinct CDR3 sequences, with approximately 55% observed a single time. The sequenced sample consisted of sorted CD4+, CD8+, or CD8+CD57+ T cells (not recorded which) from PBMCs. The source of these receptors is a human donor with severe aplastic anemia or a healthy control (not recorded which). Each CDR3 is given with its conserved first and last residue. The D gene is left open where the match is weak. Rows give clone size only sometimes, using once, few, many, or a class for an expanded clone.

DNA | CDR3 | D | J | size | V
TGTGCCAGCAGTGAAGGGGTTTGGGGCTACACCTTC | CASSEGVWGYTF | - | TRBJ1-2 | - | TRBV2
TGCAGTGCTAGGGCCGGGCCTTCCAACGGGCAGTACTTC | CSARAGPSNGQYF | - | TRBJ2-7 | - | TRBV20-1
TGTGCCAGCAGTTCCCTAGACAGGGTTGAGACCCAGTACTTC | CASSSLDRVETQYF | TRBD1 | TRBJ2-5 | many | TRBV25-1
TGTGCCAGCAGCTCCGGACAGGGGGGCCAGCCCCAGCATTTT | CASSSGQGGQPQHF | TRBD1 | TRBJ1-5 | - | TRBV7-2
TGTGCCAGCAGTGTTAAGACTTGGGTCGGGGAGCTGTTTTTT | CASSVKTWVGELFF | - | TRBJ2-2 | - | TRBV6-5
TGTGCCAGCAGCAAGCTGGACAGGAATGGGCCCCAGCATTTT | CASSKLDRNGPQHF | TRBD1 | TRBJ1-5 | many | TRBV6-6
TGTGCCAGTAGTACCCGGGCAGGGGGTGATGAAGCTTTCTTT | CASSTRAGGDEAFF | TRBD1 | TRBJ1-1 | - | TRBV19
TGTGCCACCAGTGTATGGGACAACGGGAATGAGCAGTTCTTC | CATSVWDNGNEQFF | - | TRBJ2-1 | - | TRBV24-1
TGCAGTGTCCCCGGAGGAAGCGGGGGGGGAACCGGGGAGCTGTTTTTT | CSVPGGSGGGTGELFF | TRBD2 | TRBJ2-2 | many | TRBV20-1
TGTGCCAGCAGGAAACCGGGACTGAGCTCCTACGAGCAGTACTTC | CASRKPGLSSYEQYF | - | TRBJ2-7 | - | TRBV12-3/TRBV12-4
TGTGCCGCGCGATCTGGAGGGGGAACCTACGAGCAGTACTTC | CAARSGGGTYEQYF | - | TRBJ2-7 | - | TRBV15
TGTGCCAGCAGTGACGCAGATACGCAGTATTTT | CASSDADTQYF | - | TRBJ2-3 | few | TRBV10-3
TGTGCCAGTAGTGAATCTTATACCGGGGAGCTGTTTTTT | CASSESYTGELFF | - | TRBJ2-2 | few | TRBV19
TGCGCCAGCAGCTCGAGCCCTAGGGGGGGTCAGCCCCAGCGTTTT | CASSSSPRGGQPQRF | - | TRBJ1-5 | - | TRBV5-1
TGCGCCAGCAGCCAACGTACCGGGACTAAGAACACTGAAGCTTTCTTT | CASSQRTGTKNTEAFF | - | TRBJ1-1 | - | TRBV4-3
TGCAGCGTGAGTGGGGAAGGCTACACCTTC | CSVSGEGYTF | - | TRBJ1-2 | many | TRBV29-1
TGCAGTGCTGGGACTAGCGGGGGGAAGCAGTTTTTT | CSAGTSGGKQFF | TRBD2 | TRBJ2-2 | - | TRBV20-1
TGTGCCAGCAGCTTAAAGTATGAAAAACTGTTTTTT | CASSLKYEKLFF | - | TRBJ1-4 | - | TRBV11-1
TGTGCCAGTCGAGGGGGGATGGGCAGGGGGAATGGCTACACCTTC | CASRGGMGRGNGYTF | TRBD1 | TRBJ1-2 | once | TRBV19
TGTGCCAGCAGCGTAGGAGGGGGGGGGACCCAAGAGACCCAGTACTTC | CASSVGGGGTQETQYF | - | TRBJ2-5 | many | TRBV9
TGTGCCAGCAGTCTCTTAGCGGGGAATGAGCAGTTCTTC | CASSLLAGNEQFF | TRBD2 | TRBJ2-1 | few | TRBV25-1
TGTGCCAGCAGCTTGGCCGGGACTAGCTTTACCGAGCAGTACTTC | CASSLAGTSFTEQYF | TRBD2 | TRBJ2-7 | - | TRBV5-6
TGTGCCAGCAGCTTAGCTTTACACCTTAATGAAAAACTGTTTTTT | CASSLALHLNEKLFF | - | TRBJ1-4 | many | TRBV7-8
TGTGCCAGCAGTGAGCCCCTCGCACCAACCTCCTACAATGAGCAGTTCTTC | CASSEPLAPTSYNEQFF | - | TRBJ2-1 | once | TRBV2
TGTGCCAGCAGTTACGGGACAAGCTCCTACGAGCAGTACTTC | CASSYGTSSYEQYF | - | TRBJ2-7 | - | TRBV6-1
TGTGCCACCAGTGGGTTCGGACAGGGTGGTGGCTACACCTTC | CATSGFGQGGGYTF | TRBD1 | TRBJ1-2 | - | TRBV24-1
TGTGCCAGCACCTACGGTCCCAATCAGCCCCGGCATTTT | CASTYGPNQPRHF | - | TRBJ1-5 | once | TRBV12-3/TRBV12-4
TGTGCCAGTAGTCCCGGACAGGTAACCTACGAGCAGTACTTC | CASSPGQVTYEQYF | TRBD1 | TRBJ2-7 | once | TRBV19
TGTGCCAGCAGCCGGGACGGTTTGATAGATACGCAGTATTTT | CASSRDGLIDTQYF | - | TRBJ2-3 | few | TRBV6-1
TGTGCCAGCAGTTACTCGAAGAGGGGAGTCATCGCTGAAGCTTTCTTT | CASSYSKRGVIAEAFF | - | TRBJ1-1 | - | TRBV6-2/TRBV6-3
TGCGCCAGCAGCCGGGGGACAGCTAACAATGAGCAGTTCTTC | CASSRGTANNEQFF | - | TRBJ2-1 | - | TRBV5-1
TGTGCCAGCAGTGTACAGGGGAGTGGGAAACTGTTTTTT | CASSVQGSGKLFF | TRBD1 | TRBJ1-4 | few | TRBV2
TGCGCCAGCAGCTTGGGGGCTAGCGGAGCTTACAATGAGCAGTTCTTC | CASSLGASGAYNEQFF | TRBD2 | TRBJ2-1 | - | TRBV5-1
TGTGCCAGCAGCTTAACACAGGGCTATAATTCACCCCTCCACTTT | CASSLTQGYNSPLHF | - | TRBJ1-6 | - | TRBV7-6
TGTGCCAGCAGTGGAAACGGGCTGAACACTGAAGCTTTCTTT | CASSGNGLNTEAFF | - | TRBJ1-1 | - | TRBV2
TGCAGCGTTGGGGGCCAGGGGGCCGGGGAGACCCAGTACTTC | CSVGGQGAGETQYF | TRBD1 | TRBJ2-5 | many | TRBV29-1
TGTGCCAGCAGCTTGGAAGGGCGTGGATACGAGCAGTACTTC | CASSLEGRGYEQYF | - | TRBJ2-7 | - | TRBV5-6
TGTGCCAGCAGACACCGGGACAGCTTCTTTACTAGCTCCTACGAGCAGTACTTC | CASRHRDSFFTSSYEQYF | TRBD1 | TRBJ2-7 | - | TRBV11-3
TGCAGCGTTCAGGGCTCGGGTGGCTACACCTTC | CSVQGSGGYTF | - | TRBJ1-2 | - | TRBV29-1
TGCAGCCACTCCTCCCGACAGGGGATGAACACTGAAGCTTTCTTT | CSHSSRQGMNTEAFF | TRBD1 | TRBJ1-1 | - | TRBV29-1
TGTGCCAGCAGTGTAGGGAGGACAGGGGTCACAGATACGCAGTATTTT | CASSVGRTGVTDTQYF | TRBD1 | TRBJ2-3 | - | TRBV2
TGTGCCAGCAGTGCGGACAGGGCTAGCTACGAGCAGTACTTC | CASSADRASYEQYF | TRBD1 | TRBJ2-7 | few | TRBV2
TGTGCCACCAGCCGTGGACCGTTGGAGGGGGGGAATGAAAAACTGTTTTTT | CATSRGPLEGGNEKLFF | - | TRBJ1-4 | - | TRBV15
TGTGCCAGCAGCCAAGATCGGGGGGGAGGAAACACCGGGGAGCTGTTTTTT | CASSQDRGGGNTGELFF | TRBD2 | TRBJ2-2 | many | TRBV4-2
TGCAGCGTTGAACGGACACCCCAGGCGACAGATACGCAGTATTTT | CSVERTPQATDTQYF | - | TRBJ2-3 | many | TRBV29-1
TGTGCCAGTAGGCAGACTAACAGAGAGACCCAGTACTTC | CASRQTNRETQYF | - | TRBJ2-5 | - | TRBV28
TGTGCCACCAGTGATTTGATAGAATCTGAGCAGTTCTTC | CATSDLIESEQFF | - | TRBJ2-1 | - | TRBV24-1
TGTGCCTGGAGTCCCTTCAGGGGGTTTAGCTCCTACGAGCAGTACTTC | CAWSPFRGFSSYEQYF | TRBD1 | TRBJ2-7 | many | TRBV30
TGTGCCAGCAGCCTTAATCCGGGACTTCAAGAGACCCAGTACTTC | CASSLNPGLQETQYF | - | TRBJ2-5 | many | TRBV11-2
TGTGCCAGCAGTCCTGGAGACAGAGGAAATCAGCCCCAGCATTTT | CASSPGDRGNQPQHF | - | TRBJ1-5 | many | TRBV6-6
TGCAGTGCTAGGGGGGGAAACAGCAATCAGCCCCAGCATTTT | CSARGGNSNQPQHF | - | TRBJ1-5 | - | TRBV20-1
TGTGCCAGCAGCCCCCCCCGCGTGGGGGGGTACACCGGGGAGCTGTTTTTT | CASSPPRVGGYTGELFF | TRBD2 | TRBJ2-2 | many | TRBV12-3/TRBV12-4
TGTGCCAGCAGCGATGACAGGGAAAATTCACCCCTCCACTTT | CASSDDRENSPLHF | TRBD1 | TRBJ1-6 | few | TRBV4-2
TGTGCCAGCAGCTCTGACACATACTCCTACAATGAGCAGTTCTTC | CASSSDTYSYNEQFF | - | TRBJ2-1 | many | TRBV9
TGTGCCAGCAGCCTTTCAGGGGCAGGGGAACAGCCCCAGCACTTT | CASSLSGAGEQPQHF | - | TRBJ1-5 | - | TRBV7-6
TGTGCCAGCAGCGCAGGGTACCCAGGCTATGGCTACACCTTC | CASSAGYPGYGYTF | - | TRBJ1-2 | - | TRBV2
TGTGCCTGCAGCGTAGGGGGACAGGGGGCCTACGAGCAGTACTTT | CACSVGGQGAYEQYF | TRBD1 | TRBJ2-7 | - | TRBV9
TGTGCCACCAGGGGGGAACAGCCCCAGCATTTT | CATRGEQPQHF | - | TRBJ1-5 | - | TRBV24-1
TGTGCCAGTGACCGGGGAGGTCATATGAACACTGAAGCTTTCTTT | CASDRGGHMNTEAFF | - | TRBJ1-1 | - | TRBV19
TGTGCCATCAGGGCGGGGGGGACCCTTACGAACACTGAAGCTTTCTTT | CAIRAGGTLTNTEAFF | - | TRBJ1-1 | few | TRBV28